This T cell receptor beta chain was identified during a study of technical replicates of blood from a handful of donors. This CDR3 is built from 16 residues. Germline CDR1 is SGHTA and CDR2 is FQGNSA. V was clipped by 4 bases and J by 6 bases; unmatched bases: 6. The protocol was immunoSEQ multiplex PCR, while the TCRdb copy is restricted to in-frame clones and leaves out a portion. Of some 31,000 clones detected, approximately 94% appear once; the ten largest clones hold under 5%. The sequenced sample was PBMCs. The rearrangement uses TRBV7-2 and TRBJ2-1; 13 nucleotides agree with TRBD2. The receptor was derived from a human donor in good health. Some clones in this sample may be carry-over from other donors' samples. CDR3 sequence: CASSSQGLAGRNEQFF. The CDR3 region has the DNA TGTGCCAGCAGCTCGCAGGGACTAGCGGGGCGCAATGAGCAGTTCTTC.